These 15 T cell receptor beta chains share one sample of origin, sequenced in a study of blood T cell repertoires in COVID-19. Sequenced by immunoSEQ multiplex PCR; TCRdb stores in-frame clones only, minus some. Here the sample spans 98,000 or so clones, around 90% being singletons. The sample was peripheral blood. All receptors derive from a human donor in a cohort sampled during active COVID-19.

This clone was detected only once. The V and J genes are TRBV27 and TRBJ1-6; TRBD1 is a possible D gene (6 bases). The germline CDR1 and CDR2 sequences are MNHEY and SMNVEV (reference sequence). Trimming removed 8 bases at V and 3 bases at J, with 17 bases between. This CDR3 spans 16 amino acids. CDR3 loop: CASSSGPTGYNSPLHF. The DNA of the CDR3 is TGTGCCAGCTCCTCAGGGCCGACAGGCTATAATTCACCCCTCCACTTT.

The chain combines TRBV10-2 with TRBJ2-3; 8 positions match TRBD2. The germline CDR1 and CDR2 sequences are WSHSY and SAAADI. CDR3 length: 11 amino acids. Trimming removed 8 bases from V and 7 bases from J; junction bases left unmatched: 2. CDR3 protein: CASQRENTQYF. For the CDR3, the DNA is TGCGCCAGCCAGCGGGAGAATACGCAGTATTTT.

V gene TRBV27 combines with J gene TRBJ1-2; D possibly corresponds to TRBD1 (5 bases). Germline V gene lookup returns CDR1 MNHEY and CDR2 SMNVEV (reference sequence). This CDR3 has 16 residues. Trimming removed 7 bases at V and 1 base at J, with 19 bases between. This CDR3 reads CASKRTYQGINYGYTF. Here the CDR3 DNA reads TGTGCCAGCAAGAGAACTTATCAGGGTATTAACTATGGCTACACCTTC.

The V gene is TRBV6-1, the J gene TRBJ2-5, with 7 bases matching TRBD1. The germline V gene has CDR1 MNHNS and CDR2 SASEGT. CDR3 length: 13 residues. The V gene end was trimmed by 2 bases and the J gene end by 4 bases; junction bases not matched to a gene: 1. The CDR3 loop is CASSERGLETQYF. The CDR3 DNA reads TGTGCCAGCAGTGAAAGGGGGCTAGAGACCCAGTACTTC.

The rearrangement uses TRBV30 and TRBJ1-1; D gene unclear. Deletions cut 4 bases from V and 3 bases from J, with 15 bases between. This CDR3 comprises 14 residues. In germline, CDR1 is GTSNPN, CDR2 SVGIG (reference sequence). The CDR3 DNA is TGTGCCTGGATCCAAGCAGAGGTGGACACTGAAGCTTTCTTT. Encoded protein: CAWIQAEVDTEAFF.

The chain joins TRBV9 to TRBJ1-1; 10 bases line up with TRBD1. The V segment lost 3 bases and the J segment 7 bases; nucleotides outside the gene matches: 6. The CDR3 runs 14 residues. From germline, CDR1 is SGDLS and CDR2 YYNGEE. This chain's CDR3 is CASSAGTGANEAFF. In DNA, the CDR3 is TGTGCCAGCAGCGCGGGGACAGGGGCTAATGAAGCTTTCTTT.

By its share, this clone is medium-sized. The chain is built from TRBV19 and TRBJ1-2; 7 nucleotides align to TRBD1. This CDR3 has 15 amino acids. V dropped 3 bases and J dropped 6; count of bases not matched to a gene: 10. CDR1 and CDR2 (germline): LNHDA, SQIVND (reference sequence). The CDR3 sequence: CASSIPDDRVDGYTF. In DNA, the CDR3 is TGTGCCAGTAGTATTCCGGACGACAGGGTGGATGGCTACACCTTC.

CDR3 sequence reads: CASSQLRLAGDQETQYF. DNA of the CDR3: TGCGCCAGCAGCCAACTTAGACTAGCGGGGGACCAAGAGACCCAGTACTTC. J is TRBJ2-5 and V is TRBV4-3; TRBD2 matches at 12 bases. The J segment lost 0 bases and the V segment lost 2 bases, leaving 4 bases of the junction unmatched. The CDR3 runs to 17 residues. Germline V gene sequence: CDR1 LGHNA, CDR2 YSLEER.

The chain is built from TRBV24-1 and TRBJ1-1; 7 nucleotides match TRBD1. In germline, CDR1 is KGHDR, CDR2 SFDVKD. Trimming took 4 bases from V and 6 from J; bases not matched to a gene: 7. The CDR3 has 14 amino acids. Here the CDR3 reads CATSEATGTAEAFF. As DNA, the CDR3 is TGTGCCACCAGTGAGGCGACAGGGACGGCTGAAGCTTTCTTT.

The rearrangement joins TRBV5-6 to TRBJ2-7, with D maybe TRBD2 (7 bases). Germline values: CDR1 SGHDT, CDR2 YYEEEE. This CDR3 region has 13 residues. V gave up 4 bases and J gave up 6 bases, with 14 bases separating them. The CDR3 DNA sequence: TGTGCCAGCAGCCATTGGGGGGGCGGCGAGCAGTACTTC. It yields the protein CASSHWGGGEQYF.

Comment on this clone: One end of the junction does not line up with germline, which may come from a read error. Here the CDR3 reads CASTTPRRIDRASDF. CDR3 coding DNA: TGTGCCAGCACCACGCCTCGAAGGATAGACAGGGCGAGCGACTTC. J is TRBJ1-2 and V is TRBV7-9, with 7 bases fitting TRBD1. The CDR3 extends over 15 amino acids. Germline V gene data show CDR1 as SEHNR and CDR2 as FQNEAQ (reference sequence).

J is TRBJ2-7 and V is TRBV6-2 or TRBV6-3, with 16 positions matching TRBD2. The CDR3 contains 18 residues. Germline CDR1 is MNHEY and CDR2 is SVGEGT. V was clipped by 6 bases and J by 1 base; unmatched bases: 9. CDR3: CASSGGLAGGRKSYEQYF. CDR3 DNA: TGTGCCAGCAGCGGGGGACTAGCGGGAGGGCGAAAATCCTACGAGCAGTACTTC.

V is TRBV29-1 and J is TRBJ1-5; no clear D gene. The CDR3 contains 10 residues. With 6 bases removed from V and 5 bases from J, the gap between germline ends came to 5 bases. Germline values: CDR1 SQVTM, CDR2 ANQGSEA. CDR3 DNA: TGCAGCGTGAGGGATCAGCCCCAGCATTTT. Its protein product is CSVRDQPQHF. Full variable domain (rest looked up from reference TRBV29-1 and TRBJ1-5): SAVISQKPSRDICQRGTSLTIQCQVDSQVTMMFWYRQQPGQSLTLIATANQGSEATYESGFVIDKFPISRPNLTFSTLTVSNMSPEDSSIYLCSVRDQPQHFGDGTRLSIL.

The genes are TRBV28 and TRBJ2-1, with D unresolved. There are 12 residues in the CDR3. V lost 7 bases, J lost 9 bases, and 13 bases lay in between. Germline V gene sequence: CDR1 MDHEN, CDR2 SYDVKM. CDR3 DNA: TGTGCCAGCATTCATTATTCCGGTGAGCAGTTCTTC. Protein product: CASIHYSGEQFF.

The chain couples TRBV19 to TRBJ2-5; 7 bases match TRBD1. CDR3 length: 15 amino acids. J lost 5 bases, V lost 6 bases, and 12 bases had no gene match. CDR1 and CDR2 from the germline V gene are LNHDA and SQIVND (reference sequence). CDR3 sequence: CASRGGWGIWETQYF. CDR3 nucleotides: TGTGCCAGTAGAGGGGGCTGGGGGATTTGGGAGACCCAGTACTTC.